A selection of T cell receptor beta chains follows, all from one sample in a study of regulatory T cells in long-lasting Graves disease. MiXCR, applied by TCRdb to the multiplex PCR reads, yields one record per CDR3 protein. Of some 220,000 distinct CDR3 sequences in the sample, roughly a fifth are singletons; the top ten hold 10% to 15%. These data also featured in a second study, about T cells in Graves' hyperthyroidism and ophthalmopathy.

The source material was peripheral blood mononuclear cells (PBMCs), sampled at new diagnosis, from a patient treated with antithyroid drugs. The receptors were sampled from a woman aged 25-40 years with Graves disease. The CDR3 runs from the conserved cysteine through the conserved F or W. A D gene is named only where the DNA matches it firmly. The size field is filled for only some rows; it gives once, few, many or a size class.

CDR3 DNA: TGTGCCAGCAGCCAAGGGGAGACTGCATACAATGAGCAGTTCTTC; CDR3 protein: CASSQGETAYNEQFF; D gene: -; V gene: TRBV3-1; clone size: few; J gene: TRBJ2-1
CDR3 DNA: TGCAGTGCTTTAACAGGGACCAGCAATCAGCCCCAGCATTTT; CDR3 protein: CSALTGTSNQPQHF; D gene: -; V gene: TRBV20-1; clone size: few; J gene: TRBJ1-5
CDR3 DNA: TGTGCCACCAGCAGAGATCGACGCTCACCCCTCCACTTT; CDR3 protein: CATSRDRRSPLHF; D gene: -; V gene: TRBV15; clone size: few; J gene: TRBJ1-6
CDR3 DNA: TGTGCCAGCAGCTTTAAGAGTGGGCAGCTTGAAGCTTTCTTT; CDR3 protein: CASSFKSGQLEAFF; D gene: -; V gene: TRBV27; clone size: -; J gene: TRBJ1-1
CDR3 DNA: TGTGCCAGTAAAACTAGCGGGCCCTACAATGAGCAGTTCTTC; CDR3 protein: CASKTSGPYNEQFF; D gene: TRBD2; V gene: TRBV28; clone size: many; J gene: TRBJ2-1
CDR3 DNA: TGTGCCAGTAGTACTCGGACACTTCTCTCTGGAAACACCATATATTTT; CDR3 protein: CASSTRTLLSGNTIYF; D gene: -; V gene: TRBV19; clone size: many; J gene: TRBJ1-3
CDR3 DNA: TGTGCCAGCGGAATAGCGGTCGAGCAGTACTTC; CDR3 protein: CASGIAVEQYF; D gene: -; V gene: TRBV2; clone size: many; J gene: TRBJ2-7
CDR3 DNA: TGTGCCAGTTCACAGGGATTTAAGGAGACCCAGTACTTC; CDR3 protein: CASSQGFKETQYF; D gene: -; V gene: TRBV19; clone size: many; J gene: TRBJ2-5
CDR3 DNA: TGTGCCAGCAGTCCAATAGCGCGAAACGACTACGAGCAGTACTTC; CDR3 protein: CASSPIARNDYEQYF; D gene: -; V gene: TRBV28; clone size: -; J gene: TRBJ2-7
CDR3 DNA: TGTGCCATCAGTGAGTCGCTAGCGGGACCGTCTGGGCAGTTCTTC; CDR3 protein: CAISESLAGPSGQFF; D gene: TRBD2; V gene: TRBV10-3; clone size: -; J gene: TRBJ2-1
CDR3 DNA: TGTGCCAGTAGAAGCCCAGGGAGGAGGATGAACACTGAAGCTTTCTTT; CDR3 protein: CASRSPGRRMNTEAFF; D gene: -; V gene: TRBV19; clone size: many; J gene: TRBJ1-1
CDR3 DNA: TGTGCCAGCAGCCCTTGGGGCAATCAGCCCCAGCATTTT; CDR3 protein: CASSPWGNQPQHF; D gene: -; V gene: TRBV2; clone size: many; J gene: TRBJ1-5
CDR3 DNA: TGTGCCATCAGTGCTGGGACAGGAATCCCCTATGGCTACACCTTC; CDR3 protein: CAISAGTGIPYGYTF; D gene: TRBD1; V gene: TRBV10-3; clone size: many; J gene: TRBJ1-2